This T cell receptor (beta chain) was sequenced in a study of CD8 T cells in ankylosing spondylitis (dated by TCRdb to 2016 to 2017). Describing the broader study: T cell receptor beta repertoires were profiled in healthy donors and ankylosing spondylitis patients so that disease-linked TCR variants could be found. The whole study cohort included roughly 110 healthy donors and some 27 ankylosing spondylitis patients. Samples of peripheral blood were taken, and for ankylosing spondylitis patients, synovial fluid was collected as well.

The data were produced on an Illumina HiSeq 2500. Quantitative 5'-RACE with molecular barcodes was used to prepare TCR beta libraries. From the authors' description of their analysis: Disease-linked TCR variants were identified with a new computational method built on a probabilistic model of VDJ rearrangement. Starting from the raw public reads, TCRdb applied fastp trimming at Q25, assembled clones with MiXCR and retained in-frame beta chains. One record per CDR3 amino acid sequence lists the most common genes and DNA. It is TCRdb's table, rather than the study itself, that gives the V and J calls and clone size. The sample yields tens of thousands of distinct CDR3 sequences; roughly 11% were counted once. The top ten constitute around 1.5% of the sample. The germline V and J ends show losses of 4 bases and 3 bases respectively, and no gene match explains 3 bases of the junction. CDR3 length: 15 amino acids, cysteine to phenylalanine. CDR3 DNA only is kept here, 45 bases in frame from base 1.

This clonotype was seen many times. Its antigen is still unknown. No base qualities exist here, and no much larger clone lies one base off it. The research as a whole found: Some motif variants had previously been reported in the synovial fluid and blood of reactive arthritis patients, which suggests shared mechanisms of disease initiation. Blood from ankylosing spondylitis patients appeared to be characterized by a TCR beta motif made up of under ten highly homologous amino acid variants. According to the report, matched synovial fluid samples from ankylosing spondylitis patients were significantly enriched for the disease-linked clones. In peripheral blood, the disease-linked clones were found at relatively low frequencies and had a CD8+ phenotype.

The chain is made from TRBV12-3 or TRBV12-4 and TRBJ2-1; 10 nucleotides in the junction match TRBD1. The specimen was blood, either unsorted or a sorted T cell fraction (not recorded which). The clonotype originates from a male donor with ankylosing spondylitis or in good health (not recorded which). The sequenced DNA is TGTGCCAGCAGTTCGACAGGGGGCAGCTACAATGAGCAGTTCTTC. This encodes CASSSTGGSYNEQFF.